A selection of T cell receptor beta chains follows, all from one sample in a study of blood T cell repertoires in COVID-19. The method was immunoSEQ multiplex PCR; TCRdb's version includes in-frame clones alone and lacks a portion of them. Of around 20,000 clones listed, around 89% are singletons. The specimen sequenced was peripheral blood. The receptors shown here come from a woman aged 55-70 years with active COVID-19. CDR3s include the opening cysteine and the closing phenylalanine or tryptophan. D genes are given only for firm matches. A row's size may be missing; if present it is once, few, many or a size class.

clone size	V gene	D gene	J gene	CDR3 DNA	CDR3 protein
-	TRBV7-2	-	TRBJ1-5	TGTGCCAGCAGCTTAGGCAAACGGCCGGGACTTTTGGTCAATCAGCCCCAGCATTTT	CASSLGKRPGLLVNQPQHF
-	TRBV2	-	TRBJ2-5	TGTGCCAGCAGTAATGAAGTGTCCCCGCGAGAGACCCAGTACTTC	CASSNEVSPRETQYF
-	TRBV29-1	-	TRBJ2-5	TGCAGCGTTCTACCCAATCAGGCCCAGTACTTC	CSVLPNQAQYF
-	TRBV20-1	-	TRBJ2-7	TGCAGTGCTAGTGGTCTCGTCAGTACCTACGAGCAGTACTTC	CSASGLVSTYEQYF
-	TRBV6-5	TRBD2	TRBJ2-3	TGTGCCAGCAGTTACGGGACTAGCGGGGGATTTGATACGCAGTATTTT	CASSYGTSGGFDTQYF
-	TRBV7-3	-	TRBJ2-5	TGTGCCAGCAGCTTAAGACGGGAAGAGACCCAGTACTTC	CASSLRREETQYF
-	TRBV3-1/TRBV3-2	TRBD1	TRBJ2-5	TGTGCCAGCAGCCAACCGGGACAGGGAGGGTTACGAGAGACCCAGTACTTC	CASSQPGQGGLRETQYF
-	TRBV5-8	-	TRBJ1-1	TGTGCCAGCAGCTTATTAGGGAGGACTGAAGCTTTCTTT	CASSLLGRTEAFF
-	TRBV5-1	TRBD2	TRBJ2-3	TGCGCCAGCAGCTTAGGACTAGCAGCAGATACGCAGTATTTT	CASSLGLAADTQYF
-	TRBV29-1	TRBD1	TRBJ2-7	TGCAGCGCGGACAGGGGTAGTCACGAGCAGTACTTC	CSADRGSHEQYF
-	TRBV9	TRBD1	TRBJ1-2	TGTGCCAGCAGCGCAGGGGGAGGCTACACCTTC	CASSAGGGYTF
-	TRBV2	-	TRBJ2-7	TGTGCCAGCAGTTCCCAGGGGATCAACGAGCAGTACTTC	CASSSQGINEQYF
-	TRBV3-1/TRBV3-2	-	TRBJ1-6	TGTGCCAGCAGCCAACGGGATCCACCCCTCCACTTT	CASSQRDPPLHF
-	TRBV11-2	TRBD1	TRBJ2-5	TGTGCCAGCAGCCCGTCGACAGGGGTGGAGACCCAGTACTTC	CASSPSTGVETQYF
-	TRBV28	TRBD2	TRBJ2-5	TGTGCCAGCAGTGTACTAGCGGGGGGGCAAGAGACCCAGTACTTC	CASSVLAGGQETQYF
-	TRBV9	-	TRBJ2-5	TGTGCCAGCAGCGTAGCTGGGGGCAGGGGACCCCAAGAGACCCAGTACTTC	CASSVAGGRGPQETQYF
-	TRBV19	-	TRBJ1-2	TGTGCCAGTAGGTTTGGCGGGGCGCGTGGCTACACCTTC	CASRFGGARGYTF
-	TRBV5-1	-	TRBJ1-5	TGCGCCAGCAGCTTGGCCCCAGGCCAGCCCCAGCATTTT	CASSLAPGQPQHF
-	TRBV5-5	TRBD1	TRBJ1-2	TGTGCCAGCAGCTTGCGGCCGGACAGGGGGAACTATGGCTACACCTTC	CASSLRPDRGNYGYTF
-	TRBV19	TRBD2	TRBJ2-7	TGTGCCAGTAGTATCTCTAGCGGGGGGTACGAGCAGTACTTC	CASSISSGGYEQYF
-	TRBV6-1	-	TRBJ1-1	TGTGCCAGCAGTGAAGCTCTTTGGGGGGACACTGAAGCTTTCTTT	CASSEALWGDTEAFF
-	TRBV18	-	TRBJ2-5	TGTGCCAGCTCACCAATCCAGGGTCCCCAAGAGACCCAGTACTTC	CASSPIQGPQETQYF
-	TRBV9	-	TRBJ1-2	TGTGCCAGCAGCGTAGCACTCCCGGAGGGTGGCTACACCTTC	CASSVALPEGGYTF
-	TRBV2	TRBD2	TRBJ2-1	TGTGCCAGCAGTGGTAGCGGGGGCCCCACCTACAATGAGCAGTTCTTC	CASSGSGGPTYNEQFF
-	TRBV3-1/TRBV3-2	-	TRBJ1-5	TGTGCCAGCAGCCAAGTTCCCTATCAGCCCCAGCATTTT	CASSQVPYQPQHF
-	TRBV6-5	-	TRBJ2-7	TGTGCCAGCAGTACTAGAGGGTCCCGGGACTACGAGCAGTACTTC	CASSTRGSRDYEQYF
-	TRBV5-6	-	TRBJ1-1	TGTGCCAGCAGCCCGCCCGGGGGGCTTACTGAAGCTTTCTTT	CASSPPGGLTEAFF
-	TRBV5-1	TRBD2	TRBJ2-7	TGCGCCAGCTCGACCCTAGCGGGGGGGCAATCTTCCCACGAGCAGTACTTC	CASSTLAGGQSSHEQYF
-	TRBV7-9	-	TRBJ1-4	TGTGCCAGCAGCTTTAAGTCGGCTAATGAAAAACTGTTTTTT	CASSFKSANEKLFF
-	TRBV10-3	-	TRBJ1-2	TGTGCCACCTGGCGGGGGTTCTTCTATGGCTACACCTTC	CATWRGFFYGYTF
-	TRBV5-4	-	TRBJ2-1	TGTGCCAGCAGCTTGGCTCTTAGGGCACAGGGTGGCAATGAGCAGTTCTTC	CASSLALRAQGGNEQFF
-	TRBV6-5	-	TRBJ1-3	TGTGCCAGCAGCCCACTTGAACCTGGAAACACCATATATTTT	CASSPLEPGNTIYF
-	TRBV19	TRBD1	TRBJ1-2	TGTGCCAGTAGTATCGGGACAGGAGCCGCCAAGCATGGCTACACCTTC	CASSIGTGAAKHGYTF
-	TRBV10-3	TRBD2	TRBJ2-1	TGTGCCATCGGTACACTAGCGGGGGTTCTGAATGAGCAGTTCTTC	CAIGTLAGVLNEQFF
-	TRBV20-1	-	TRBJ2-7	TGCAGTGCTAGTAAGGGGGGGGCATTCTCCTACGAGCAGTACTTC	CSASKGGAFSYEQYF
-	TRBV28	-	TRBJ1-1	TGTGCCAGCACTAGGAGGGGAAAGAACACTGAAGCTTTCTTT	CASTRRGKNTEAFF
-	TRBV2	-	TRBJ1-5	TGTGCCAGCAGACCGGGACAATCCCCCAATCAGCCCCAGCATTTT	CASRPGQSPNQPQHF
few	TRBV25-1	TRBD2	TRBJ2-3	TGTGCCAGCAGTGATGGGACGGGGGGGGTTCAAGATACGCAGTATTTT	CASSDGTGGVQDTQYF
-	TRBV6-4	TRBD1	TRBJ2-3	TGTGCCAGCAGTGGGGGACAGGGGGCAGATACGCAGTATTTT	CASSGGQGADTQYF
-	TRBV5-5	TRBD1	TRBJ1-2	TGTGCCAGCAGCTTGGTAGAGACAGGGGACTATGGCTACACCTTC	CASSLVETGDYGYTF
-	TRBV6-6	TRBD1	TRBJ1-4	TGTGCCAGCGCCACCCGGGACAGTAATGAAAAACTGTTTTTT	CASATRDSNEKLFF
-	TRBV4-1	-	TRBJ2-2	TGCGCCAGCAGCCCCCCGGGAGCCGGGGAGCTGTTTTTT	CASSPPGAGELFF
-	TRBV7-8	TRBD1	TRBJ2-2	TGTGCCAGCAGGGACAGGGGGCCCGGGGAGCTGTTTTTT	CASRDRGPGELFF
medium-sized	TRBV9	-	TRBJ1-1	TGTGCCAGCAGCGCCGTGAGGGGGACTGAAGCTTTCTTT	CASSAVRGTEAFF
-	TRBV19	-	TRBJ1-5	TGTGCCAGTAGTATAGGACCAGGGCGCAATCAGCCCCAGCATTTT	CASSIGPGRNQPQHF
-	TRBV7-7	-	TRBJ2-3	TGTGCTAGCAGCCCCGATCGGACAGATACGCAGTATTTT	CASSPDRTDTQYF
-	TRBV7-9	TRBD2	TRBJ2-6	TGTGCCAGCAGCCTCCGTCCGGGGGGGTCTGGGGCCAACGTCCTGACTTTC	CASSLRPGGSGANVLTF
-	TRBV5-6	TRBD2	TRBJ2-7	TGTGCCAGCAGCTTGGACGGAGGCGGGGGGGGCCGATACGAGCAGTACTTC	CASSLDGGGGGRYEQYF
-	TRBV18	-	TRBJ1-2	TGTGCCAGCTCACAGGGGGAGAATGGCTACACCTTC	CASSQGENGYTF
-	TRBV4-1	-	TRBJ1-2	TGCGCCAGCAGCCAGGAGGGAGTGATATATGGCTACACCTTC	CASSQEGVIYGYTF